Each of the 26 T cell receptor beta chains below was sequenced from the same sample in a study of cytomegalovirus exposure and HLA in healthy donors. Primers: 60 Vbeta forward and 13 Jbeta reverse. The protocol was immunoSEQ multiplex PCR, while the TCRdb copy is restricted to in-frame clones and leaves out a portion. The listing records about 190,000 clones. Sequenced material: PBMCs. The receptors come from a man aged 25-40 years in good health and CMV-seronegative.

J is TRBJ2-2 and V is TRBV7-9; the D is unclear. This CDR3 has 14 amino acids. The V end lost 1 base, the J end lost 6 bases, and 9 bases lay between the germline ends. Germline V gives CDR1 SEHNR, CDR2 FQNEAQ (reference sequence). CDR3 in DNA: TGTGCCAGCAGCTTAGGTGTTGAGTCCGGGGAGCTGTTTTTT. Amino acids: CASSLGVESGELFF.

The chain is built from TRBV30 and TRBJ2-5, with D perhaps matching TRBD2 (7 bases). The J call may be incorrect, as the DNA end agrees better with TRBJ2-7. Germline CDR1 is GTSNPN and CDR2 is SVGIG (reference sequence). The length of the CDR3 is 13 residues. CDR3 coding DNA: TGTGCCTGGGGGAGGGGGATCTCCTACGAGCAGTACTTC. Amino acids: CAWGRGISYEQYF.

This sequence joins TRBV9 and TRBJ1-2, with D perhaps matching TRBD1 (6 bases). This CDR3 region has 16 residues. With 0 bases removed from V and 8 bases from J, the gap between germline ends came to 20 bases. CDR1 is SGDLS, CDR2 YYNGEE, per germline. The CDR3 DNA reads TGTGCCAGCAGCGTAGGGCAACCCAAACAGGGTCAAGGCTACACCTTC. Protein product: CASSVGQPKQGQGYTF.

The genes are TRBV19 and TRBJ1-2; no clear D. The CDR3 covers 13 residues. The germline V gene encodes CDR1 LNHDA and CDR2 SQIVND (reference sequence). V lost 0 bases and J 3 bases, leaving 5 bases between the germline ends. The CDR3 sequence is CASSIDFYYGYTF. The CDR3 DNA reads TGTGCCAGTAGTATAGATTTCTACTATGGCTACACCTTC.

The rearrangement uses TRBV5-4 and TRBJ2-3; D might be TRBD2 (6 bases). This CDR3 contains 14 residues. V was clipped by 1 base and J by 4 bases, with 10 bases between them. Germline V gene data show CDR1 as SGHNT and CDR2 as YYREEE (reference sequence). The CDR3 protein is CASSLSGRADTQYF. The DNA of the CDR3 is TGTGCCAGCAGCTTGAGCGGGCGCGCAGATACGCAGTATTTT. The whole variable domain, remainder taken from reference TRBV5-4 and TRBJ2-3, is ETGVTQSPTHLIKTRGQQVTLRCSSQSGHNTVSWYQQALGQGPQFIFQYYREEENGRGNFPPRFSGLQFPNYSSELNVNALELDDSALYLCASSLSGRADTQYFGPGTRLTVL.

The V gene is TRBV7-8, the J gene TRBJ2-7; TRBD1 is a possible D gene (6 bases). Trimming removed 2 bases from V and 0 bases from J, with 20 bases in between. CDR1 and CDR2 (germline): SGHVS, FQNEAQ. The CDR3 totals 18 residues. CDR3 amino acids: CASSLWVERDKPSYEQYF. In DNA form, the CDR3 reads TGTGCCAGCAGCTTATGGGTTGAACGGGACAAGCCCTCCTACGAGCAGTACTTC.

V usage is TRBV29-1 and J usage is TRBJ2-1, with a possible D match to TRBD2 (5 bases). CDR3 size: 13 residues. Looked up from germline, CDR1 is SQVTM and CDR2 is ANQGSEA. Between the trimmed V and J ends, which lost 3 bases and 6 bases, there was a span of 12 bases. CDR3: CSVDGSAINEQFF. CDR3 nucleotides: TGCAGCGTTGATGGTAGCGCCATCAATGAGCAGTTCTTC.

The CDR3 is CASSLDGQGRGSPLHF. The CDR3 DNA sequence: TGCGCCAGCAGCTTGGACGGACAGGGAAGAGGATCACCCCTCCACTTT. The chain carries TRBV5-1 and TRBJ1-6; 8 bases are a match to TRBD1. The CDR3 runs to 16 residues. Germline V CDR1 and CDR2: SGHRS, YFSETQ. V was clipped by 0 bases and J by 10 bases; unmatched bases: 9.

The rearrangement uses TRBV27 and TRBJ1-6; 9 nucleotides align to TRBD1. Per germline, CDR1 MNHEY and CDR2 SMNVEV (reference sequence). This CDR3 region has 16 residues. The V and J ends lost 6 bases and 5 bases, in that order; junction bases with no gene match: 8. CDR3 nucleotide sequence: TGTGCCAGCAGACCAGGACAGGGGCTAAATAATTCACCCCTCCACTTT. Its translation: CASRPGQGLNNSPLHF.

V usage is TRBV30 and J usage is TRBJ2-3, with TRBD1 matching over 8 bases. In germline, CDR1 is GTSNPN, CDR2 SVGIG (reference sequence). V lost 7 bases, J lost 3 bases, and 6 bases stayed unmatched. This CDR3 region has 13 residues. The CDR3 loop is CALLDRVTDTQYF. The CDR3 bases are TGTGCCTTGTTGGACAGGGTGACAGATACGCAGTATTTT.

The chain employs TRBV6-1 and TRBJ1-2; D remains ambiguous. The CDR3 runs 16 residues. V was clipped by 4 bases and J by 5 bases, with 20 bases between them. Germline V gene sequence: CDR1 MNHNS, CDR2 SASEGT. CDR3 DNA: TGTGCCAGCAGTGGGGGTCTAGCCGCAGGAAAATATGGCTACACCTTC. It is translated as CASSGGLAAGKYGYTF.

For this clone: One end of the junction does not line up with germline, which may come from a read error. The same CDR3 also results from other DNA sequences found in this sample. DNA for the CDR3: TGCGCCAGCAGCACAAGGACAGGGAAGGACTCTGGGGCCAACGTCCTGACTTTC. It translates to CASSTRTGKDSGANVLTF. V and J are TRBV7-9 and TRBJ2-6, with 8 bases matching TRBD1. Germline V gene data show CDR1 as SEHNR and CDR2 as FQNEAQ (reference sequence). The length of the CDR3 is 18 residues.

The chain uses TRBV25-1 and TRBJ2-3; 9 nucleotides line up with TRBD1. V shed 1 base and J 6 bases; nucleotides not matched to a gene: 8. The CDR3 loop spans 16 amino acids. Germline V lookup: CDR1 MGHDK, CDR2 SYGVNS. The CDR3 here is CASSEWGTGSRDTQYF. CDR3 in DNA: TGTGCCAGCAGTGAATGGGGGACAGGGAGTAGGGATACGCAGTATTTT.

The chain couples TRBV11-3 to TRBJ2-7; D possibly corresponds to TRBD2 (6 bases). Trimming took off 0 bases at V and 0 bases at J, with 6 bases between the two ends. CDR3 length: 14 amino acids. Per germline, CDR1 SGHNT and CDR2 YENEEA. In DNA, the CDR3 is TGTGCCAGCAGCTTAGACGGGAGCTCCTACGAGCAGTACTTC. It is translated as CASSLDGSSYEQYF.

The rearrangement links TRBV5-4 to TRBJ2-4; TRBD1 matches at 8 bases. Germline V gene sequence: CDR1 SGHNT, CDR2 YYREEE (reference sequence). Trimming removed 3 bases from V and 7 bases from J; junction bases left unmatched: 6. The CDR3 totals 14 residues. CDR3 nucleotide sequence: TGTGCCAGCAGCTCAGACAGGGGATTCAACATTCAGTACTTC. Translated: CASSSDRGFNIQYF.

The chain links TRBV9 to TRBJ1-2; tentatively, D is TRBD1 (6 bases). This CDR3 spans 14 amino acids. Between the trimmed V and J ends, which lost 0 bases and 8 bases, there was a span of 14 bases. Looked up from germline, CDR1 is SGDLS and CDR2 is YYNGEE. In nucleotides, the CDR3 is TGTGCCAGCAGCGTAGAAGGCAGGGGAAGGGGCTACACCTTC. This translates into CASSVEGRGRGYTF.

The chain recombines TRBV6-6 with TRBJ1-6; the D is unclear. Germline V gives CDR1 MNHNY, CDR2 SVGAGI (reference sequence). V lost 6 bases and J lost 6, with 9 bases in between. The CDR3 is 13 amino acids. The CDR3 reads CASSPPSNSPLHF. CDR3 bases: TGTGCCAGCAGCCCTCCTTCTAATTCACCCCTCCACTTT.

The chain recombines TRBV6-5 with TRBJ1-1; TRBD1 matches 8 bases. CDR3 length: 14 residues. The germline CDR1 and CDR2 sequences are MNHEY and SVGAGI. V was pared by 6 bases and J by 4 bases, with 7 bases of the junction left unmatched. CDR3 nucleotide sequence: TGTGCCAGCAGCAAGACAGGGGTGGGCACTGAAGCTTTCTTT. Its protein product is CASSKTGVGTEAFF.

The J gene is TRBJ2-5, the V gene TRBV2; TRBD2 agrees at 16 bases. The V and J ends lost 7 bases and 3 bases, in that order; junction bases with no gene match: 5. Germline CDR1 and CDR2: SNHLY and FYNNEI. The CDR3 runs 16 residues. CDR3 DNA sequence: TGTGCCAGCACCCCCGGGACTAGCGGGGGGGAAGAGACCCAGTACTTC. This encodes CASTPGTSGGEETQYF.

The genes are TRBV19 and TRBJ1-2; D perhaps matches TRBD1 (5 bases). The CDR3 is 15 amino acids. Between the trimmed V and J ends, which lost 3 bases and 0 bases, there was a span of 11 bases. Per germline, CDR1 LNHDA and CDR2 SQIVND (reference sequence). The CDR3 here is CASSIAGTPNYGYTF. In DNA form, the CDR3 reads TGTGCCAGTAGTATTGCAGGGACTCCTAACTATGGCTACACCTTC. The variable domain in full, completed from reference TRBV19 and TRBJ1-2, reads DGGITQSPKYLFRKEGQNVTLSCEQNLNHDAMYWYRQDPGQGLRLIYYSQIVNDFQKGDIAEGYSVSREKKESFPLTVTSAQKNPTAFYLCASSIAGTPNYGYTFGSGTRLTVV.

V gene TRBV27 combines with J gene TRBJ2-1; D perhaps matches TRBD2 (5 bases). CDR3 length: 14 residues. Trimming left V 5 bases short and J 11 bases short, with 19 bases between. Per germline, CDR1 MNHEY and CDR2 SMNVEV (reference sequence). The CDR3 loop reads CASSQLTLTGKQFF. The CDR3 DNA sequence: TGTGCCAGCAGTCAGTTGACCCTAACGGGGAAGCAGTTCTTC.

CDR3 nucleotide sequence: TGTGCCAGCAGCCAAGACCGCGGGAGATACGAGCAGTACTTC. Protein product: CASSQDRGRYEQYF. The J gene is TRBJ2-7, the V gene TRBV4-2; TRBD2 aligns across 7 bases. This CDR3 comprises 14 residues. Germline V gene sequence: CDR1 LGHNA, CDR2 YNFKEQ. Trimming removed 0 bases from V and 4 bases from J; junction bases left unmatched: 3.

The chain has TRBV5-4 and TRBJ2-1; 7 positions match TRBD1. CDR3 length: 16 amino acids. Germline V gene data show CDR1 as SGHNT and CDR2 as YYREEE (reference sequence). Trimming at V came to 4 bases and at J to 0 bases, leaving 7 bases not matched to a gene. The CDR3: CASSPQGTSSYNEQFF. The CDR3 DNA reads as TGTGCCAGCAGCCCACAGGGGACGAGCTCCTACAATGAGCAGTTCTTC.

The gene calls are TRBV18 and TRBJ1-4; no clear D. The CDR3 extends over 15 amino acids. CDR1 and CDR2 (germline): KGHSH, LQKENI. V was cut by 3 bases and J by 2 bases, with 10 bases left in between. The CDR3 sequence is CASSPDGFTNEKLFF. The CDR3, as DNA: TGTGCCAGCTCACCCGACGGGTTTACTAATGAAAAACTGTTTTTT.

DNA for the CDR3: TGTGCCAGCAGCCTCCTAGCGGGAGCGCCGGGGGAGACCCAGTACTTC. Protein sequence: CASSLLAGAPGETQYF. The chain joins TRBV7-7 to TRBJ2-5, with 10 bases that match TRBD2. Trimming at V came to 5 bases and at J to 5 bases, leaving 11 bases not matched to a gene. CDR1 SSHAT and CDR2 FNYEAQ come from the germline V gene (reference sequence). This CDR3 spans 16 amino acids.

The rearrangement uses TRBV5-4 and TRBJ2-7; 8 bases align to TRBD1. The CDR3 runs 13 residues. V gave up 4 bases and J gave up 6 bases; unmatched junction bases: 6. Germline V CDR1 and CDR2: SGHNT, YYREEE (reference sequence). CDR3 loop: CASSHRQGREQYF. The CDR3 DNA is TGTGCCAGCAGCCACAGACAGGGGCGCGAGCAGTACTTC.